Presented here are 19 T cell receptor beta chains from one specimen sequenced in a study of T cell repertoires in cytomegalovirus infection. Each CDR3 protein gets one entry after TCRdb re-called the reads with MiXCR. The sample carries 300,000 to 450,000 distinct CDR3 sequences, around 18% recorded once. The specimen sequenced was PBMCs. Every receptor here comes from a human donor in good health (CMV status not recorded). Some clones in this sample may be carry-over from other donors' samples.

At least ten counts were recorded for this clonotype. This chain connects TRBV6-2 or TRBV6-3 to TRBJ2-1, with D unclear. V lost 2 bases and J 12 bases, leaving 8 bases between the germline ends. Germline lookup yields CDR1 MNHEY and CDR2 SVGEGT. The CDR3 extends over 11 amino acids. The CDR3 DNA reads TGTGCCAGCAGTTACGGCGGATGGCAGTTCTTC. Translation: CASSYGGWQFF.

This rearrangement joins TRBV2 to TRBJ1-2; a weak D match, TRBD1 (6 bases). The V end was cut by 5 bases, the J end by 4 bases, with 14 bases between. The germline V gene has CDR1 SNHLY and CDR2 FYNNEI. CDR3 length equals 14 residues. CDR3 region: CASSNKGRGYGYTF. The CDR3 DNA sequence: TGTGCCAGCAGTAACAAGGGCAGGGGCTATGGCTACACCTTC.

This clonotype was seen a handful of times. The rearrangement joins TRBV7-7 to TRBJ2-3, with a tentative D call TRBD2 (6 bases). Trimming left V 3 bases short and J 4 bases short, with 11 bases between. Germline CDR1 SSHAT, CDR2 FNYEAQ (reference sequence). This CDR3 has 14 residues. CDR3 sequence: CASSLGGVPDTQYF. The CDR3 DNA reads TGTGCCAGCAGCTTGGGGGGAGTGCCAGATACGCAGTATTTT.

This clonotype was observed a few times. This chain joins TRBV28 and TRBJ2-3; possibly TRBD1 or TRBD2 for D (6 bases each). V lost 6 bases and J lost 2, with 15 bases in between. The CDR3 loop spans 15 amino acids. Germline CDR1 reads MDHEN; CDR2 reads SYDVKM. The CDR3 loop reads CASRSAGQNTDTQYF. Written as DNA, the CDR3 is TGTGCCAGCAGGTCCGCGGGACAAAACACAGATACGCAGTATTTT.

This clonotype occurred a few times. CDR3 region: CATSDPAFRQFF. The CDR3 DNA reads TGTGCCACCAGTGACCCGGCCTTCCGGCAGTTCTTC. The chain uses TRBV24-1 and TRBJ2-1; unclear D gene. CDR1 and CDR2 from the germline V gene are KGHDR and SFDVKD. The CDR3 is 12 residues long. Between the trimmed V and J ends, which lost 4 bases and 12 bases, there was a span of 12 bases.

CDR3 sequence (DNA): TGTGCCAGCAGCTTCCTGGTCGAGAACACTGAAGCTTTCTTT. Translation gives CASSFLVENTEAFF. This rearrangement joins TRBV7-8 to TRBJ1-1; D is ambiguous. The CDR3 runs 14 residues. CDR1 SGHVS and CDR2 FQNEAQ come from the germline V gene. V dropped 3 bases and J dropped 1 base, with 9 bases sitting between them.

The CDR3 nucleotides are TGCAGTGCTACCTTAAACTCCTACGAGCAGTACTTC. Its protein is CSATLNSYEQYF. The chain joins TRBV20-1 to TRBJ2-7; D unclear. The CDR3 is made up of 12 amino acids. Germline V gene lookup returns CDR1 DFQATT and CDR2 SNEGSKA (reference sequence). V was trimmed by 4 bases and J by 0 bases, leaving 7 bases between them.

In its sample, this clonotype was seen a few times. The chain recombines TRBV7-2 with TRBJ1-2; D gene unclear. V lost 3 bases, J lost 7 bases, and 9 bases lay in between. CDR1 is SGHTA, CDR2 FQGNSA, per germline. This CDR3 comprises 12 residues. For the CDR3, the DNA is TGTGCCAGCAGCTTCGGAGGTACTGGCTACACCTTC. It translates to CASSFGGTGYTF.

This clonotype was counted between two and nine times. The CDR3 loop is CASSPTNRESVEQYF. The CDR3 DNA reads TGTGCCAGCTCACCGACTAACAGGGAAAGCGTCGAGCAGTACTTC. The rearrangement links TRBV18 to TRBJ2-7, with D perhaps matching TRBD1 (6 bases). The CDR3 loop spans 15 amino acids. Germline CDR1 reads KGHSH; CDR2 reads LQKENI. V dropped 3 bases and J dropped 6 bases, with 18 bases sitting between them.

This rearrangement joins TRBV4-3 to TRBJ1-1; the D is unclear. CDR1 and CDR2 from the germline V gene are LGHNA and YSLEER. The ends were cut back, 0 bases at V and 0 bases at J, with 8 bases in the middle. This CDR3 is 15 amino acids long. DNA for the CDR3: TGCGCCAGCAGCCAAGAATGGCAGTTGAACACTGAAGCTTTCTTT. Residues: CASSQEWQLNTEAFF.

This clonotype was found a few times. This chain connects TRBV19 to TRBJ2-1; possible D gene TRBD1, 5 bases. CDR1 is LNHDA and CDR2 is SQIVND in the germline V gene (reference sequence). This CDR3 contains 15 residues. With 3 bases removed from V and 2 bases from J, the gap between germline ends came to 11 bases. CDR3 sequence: CASSIGDSTYNEQFF. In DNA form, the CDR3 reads TGTGCCAGTAGTATTGGAGACAGCACCTACAATGAGCAGTTCTTC.

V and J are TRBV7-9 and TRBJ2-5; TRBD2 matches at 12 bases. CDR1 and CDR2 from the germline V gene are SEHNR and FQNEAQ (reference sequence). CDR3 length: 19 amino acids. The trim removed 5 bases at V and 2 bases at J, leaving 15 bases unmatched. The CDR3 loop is CASSTRLAGEAARQETQYF. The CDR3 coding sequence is TGTGCCAGCAGCACAAGACTAGCGGGAGAGGCAGCAAGGCAAGAGACCCAGTACTTC.

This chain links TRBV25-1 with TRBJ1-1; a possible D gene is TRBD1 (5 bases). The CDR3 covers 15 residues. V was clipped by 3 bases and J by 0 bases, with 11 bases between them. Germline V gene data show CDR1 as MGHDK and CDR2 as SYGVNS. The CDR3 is CASSEGEGLNTEAFF. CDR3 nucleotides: TGTGCCAGCAGTGAGGGGGAAGGGTTGAACACTGAAGCTTTCTTT.

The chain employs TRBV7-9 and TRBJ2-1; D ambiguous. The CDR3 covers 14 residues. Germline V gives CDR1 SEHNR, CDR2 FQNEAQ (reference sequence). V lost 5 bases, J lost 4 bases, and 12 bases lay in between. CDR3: CASSPDIGYNEQFF. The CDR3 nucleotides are TGTGCCAGCAGCCCTGATATCGGATACAATGAGCAGTTCTTC.

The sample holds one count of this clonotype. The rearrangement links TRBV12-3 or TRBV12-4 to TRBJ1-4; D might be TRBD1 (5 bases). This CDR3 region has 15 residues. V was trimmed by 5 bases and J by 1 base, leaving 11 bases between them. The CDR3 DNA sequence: TGTGCCAGCAGTGGCCCCGGGGGAACTAATGAAAAACTGTTTTTT. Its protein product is CASSGPGGTNEKLFF.

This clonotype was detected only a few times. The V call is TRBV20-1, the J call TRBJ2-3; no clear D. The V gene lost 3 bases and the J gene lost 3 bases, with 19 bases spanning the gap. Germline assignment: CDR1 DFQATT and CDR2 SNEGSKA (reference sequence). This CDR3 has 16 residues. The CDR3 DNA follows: TGCAGTGCTAGCGACCTCTTCCAATCCTTTACAGATACGCAGTATTTT. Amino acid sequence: CSASDLFQSFTDTQYF.

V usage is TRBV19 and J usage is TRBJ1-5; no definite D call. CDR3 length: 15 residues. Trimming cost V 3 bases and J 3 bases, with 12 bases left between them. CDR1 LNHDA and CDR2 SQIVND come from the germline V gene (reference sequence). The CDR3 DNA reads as TGTGCCAGTAGTATTATAGCCCTTCCCAATCAGCCCCAGCATTTT. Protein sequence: CASSIIALPNQPQHF.

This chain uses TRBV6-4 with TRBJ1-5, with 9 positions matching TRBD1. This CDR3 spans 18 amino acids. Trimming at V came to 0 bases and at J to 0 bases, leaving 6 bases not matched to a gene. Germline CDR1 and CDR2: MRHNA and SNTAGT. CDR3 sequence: CASSDSDRGGSSNQPQHF. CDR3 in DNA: TGTGCCAGCAGTGACTCGGACAGGGGAGGGAGTAGCAATCAGCCCCAGCATTTT.

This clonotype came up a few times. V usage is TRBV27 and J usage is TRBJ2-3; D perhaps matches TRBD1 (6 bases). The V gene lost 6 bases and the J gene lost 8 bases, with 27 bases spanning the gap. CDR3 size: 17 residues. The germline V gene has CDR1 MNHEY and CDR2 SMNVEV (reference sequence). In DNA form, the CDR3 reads TGTGCCAGCAGCCCAACTCCACAGGGAGAAGCACAGGCTACGCAGTATTTT. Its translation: CASSPTPQGEAQATQYF.